This passage covers 16 T cell receptor beta chains from one sample sequenced in a study of molecular identifiers for immune sequencing clone quantification. From the PCR reads, TCRdb called clonotypes with MiXCR, one entry per CDR3 protein. The sample shows 85,000 to 90,000 distinct CDR3 sequences, roughly 20% of them seen only once. Sequences were obtained from naive CD8+ T cells from blood, with Jurkat cell RNA spiked in. The subset here: FACS-sorted CD8+CD4-CCR7+CD45RA+ naive T cells. The receptors stem from a human donor in good health. Some libraries in this study had Jurkat cell RNA spiked in.

This clonotype was counted at least ten times. V usage is TRBV4-2 and J usage is TRBJ2-5; 9 nucleotides match TRBD1. The J segment lost 4 bases and the V segment lost 1 base, leaving 7 bases of the junction unmatched. This CDR3 comprises 16 residues. Germline V CDR1 and CDR2: LGHNA, YNFKEQ. CDR3 DNA sequence: TGTGCCAGCAGCCAAGCCTGGACAGGGGCAGGAGAGACCCAGTACTTC. Its translation is CASSQAWTGAGETQYF.

This clonotype was observed at least ten times. The J gene is TRBJ1-4, the V gene TRBV20-1; D is unclear. CDR1 is DFQATT, CDR2 SNEGSKA, per germline (reference sequence). The CDR3 extends over 13 amino acids. Trimming pared 4 bases from V and 4 bases from J, leaving 10 bases between. The DNA for the CDR3 is TGCAGTGCTATGGCCGGGCTTAATGAAAAACTGTTTTTT. This encodes CSAMAGLNEKLFF.

This clonotype was picked up many times. The rearrangement links TRBV15 to TRBJ1-4; D unclear. Trimming removed 1 base at V and 10 bases at J, with 4 bases between. Per germline, CDR1 LNHNV and CDR2 YYDKDF (reference sequence). The CDR3 runs 11 residues. The CDR3 reads CATSRARKLFF. CDR3 nucleotides: TGTGCCACCAGCAGAGCCCGAAAACTGTTTTTT.

CDR3 sequence: CASTLTSGRPPGPQETQYF. For the CDR3, the DNA is TGTGCCAGCACTCTGACTAGCGGGAGGCCTCCTGGCCCCCAAGAGACCCAGTACTTC. The chain joins TRBV12-3 or TRBV12-4 to TRBJ2-5, with TRBD2 matching over 13 bases. This CDR3 has 19 amino acids. The ends lost 7 bases at V and 1 base at J; junction bases unmatched: 15.

The rearrangement links TRBV20-1 to TRBJ2-7; D uncertain. This CDR3 region has 14 residues. V lost 0 bases to trimming and J lost 5 bases, with 14 bases between them. CDR1 is DFQATT and CDR2 is SNEGSKA in the germline V gene (reference sequence). Here the CDR3 reads CSARDRWGSNEQYF. CDR3 bases: TGCAGTGCTAGAGATCGGTGGGGATCCAACGAGCAGTACTTC.

The table lists this clonotype with many counts. The rearrangement joins TRBV9 to TRBJ2-3, with 11 positions matching TRBD2. The CDR3 is made up of 18 amino acids. The germline gives CDR1 SGDLS, CDR2 YYNGEE. The junction had 8 bases not matched to a gene; V was cut back by 0 bases and J by 2 bases. In nucleotides, the CDR3 is TGTGCCAGCAGCGTAGAAGGGCTAGCGGGGGGTTACACAGATACGCAGTATTTT. This sequence encodes CASSVEGLAGGYTDTQYF.

At least ten counts were recorded for this clonotype. The gene calls are TRBV20-1 and TRBJ1-2; D gene uncertain. Germline V lookup: CDR1 DFQATT, CDR2 SNEGSKA (reference sequence). Trimming shortened V by 3 bases and J by 8 bases, and 19 bases separated the two germline ends. The CDR3 spans 14 residues. Written as DNA, the CDR3 is TGCAGTGCTAGTGATTTGGTTGGGCTAGGCGGCTACACCTTC. Protein: CSASDLVGLGGYTF.

This clonotype was detected ten times or more. The chain links TRBV30 to TRBJ2-5; 12 nucleotides line up with TRBD2. After removal of 6 bases from V and 0 bases from J, the junction contained 17 bases not matched to a gene. Germline-derived CDR1 and CDR2 are GTSNPN and SVGIG (reference sequence). The CDR3 length is 19 residues. CDR3 sequence reads: CACPMSGTSGRSYQETQYF. CDR3 in DNA: TGTGCCTGTCCGATGTCCGGGACTAGCGGGCGATCGTACCAAGAGACCCAGTACTTC.

This clonotype occurred a few times. The chain combines TRBV29-1 with TRBJ2-1; D unresolved. The germline V gene encodes CDR1 SQVTM and CDR2 ANQGSEA. The CDR3 has 14 amino acids. Trimming left V 4 bases short and J 6 bases short, with 16 bases between. The CDR3 region is CSVAGVAVGNEQFF. CDR3 DNA sequence: TGCAGCGTTGCTGGAGTAGCAGTTGGCAATGAGCAGTTCTTC.

This clonotype has a count of ten or more. The chain joins TRBV23-1 to TRBJ1-5, with D uncertain. TRBV23-1 is an open reading frame whose function is uncertain. The CDR3 covers 14 residues. Deletions cut 3 bases from V and 6 bases from J, with 12 bases between. The DNA of the CDR3 is TGCGCCAGCAGTCATTGGGCGGTTAGTCAGCCCCAGCATTTT. It translates to CASSHWAVSQPQHF.

This clonotype was recorded many times. The chain combines TRBV29-1 with TRBJ2-2; D might be TRBD1 (6 bases). Germline CDR1 is SQVTM and CDR2 is ANQGSEA. This CDR3 spans 13 amino acids. Between the trimmed V and J ends, which lost 3 bases and 2 bases, there was a span of 7 bases. CDR3 DNA sequence: TGCAGCGTTGAGGGACAAAACACCGGGGAGCTGTTTTTT. Translated, it gives CSVEGQNTGELFF.

In regard to this clonotype: Being one base from a much bigger clone, this may be a read error. V and J are TRBV6-2 or TRBV6-3 and TRBJ1-1, with a possible D match to TRBD1 (5 bases). This CDR3 is built from 14 residues. Trimming removed 0 bases from V and 3 bases from J, with 8 bases in between. The germline V gene has CDR1 MNHEY and CDR2 SVGEGT. The CDR3 DNA sequence: TGTGCCAGCAGTTACTCGGGACTAGACACTGAAGCTTTCTTT. This translates into CASSYSGLDTEAFF.

This clonotype was recorded many times. The rearrangement uses TRBV6-5 and TRBJ2-7; D may be TRBD1 (6 bases). The CDR3 has 15 residues. V was trimmed by 6 bases and J by 4 bases, leaving 19 bases between them. In germline, CDR1 is MNHEY, CDR2 SVGAGI. The CDR3 coding sequence is TGTGCCAGCAGCACCGGGGACAAGCGACTATACGAGCAGTACTTC. Translation gives CASSTGDKRLYEQYF.

Many counts were recorded for this clonotype. This sequence joins TRBV6-6 and TRBJ2-3; D gene uncertain. From germline, CDR1 is MNHNY and CDR2 SVGAGI (reference sequence). V lost 6 bases and J 5 bases, leaving 18 bases between the germline ends. The CDR3 contains 15 residues. The CDR3 bases are TGTGCCAGCAGCACTTGGGCGACCAAGAAAGATACGCAGTATTTT. Translation gives CASSTWATKKDTQYF.

In its sample, this clonotype was seen many times. The V and J genes are TRBV5-8 and TRBJ2-5; the D is unclear. Germline-derived CDR1 and CDR2 are SGHTS and YDEGEE. Between the trimmed V and J ends, which lost 2 bases and 3 bases, there was a span of 8 bases. The CDR3 length is 13 residues. The CDR3 DNA sequence: TGTGCCAGCAGCTTACGCGGAAAAGAGACCCAGTACTTC. This codes for CASSLRGKETQYF.

To note about this clonotype: Given a much more abundant clone one base away, this may be a read error. This chain connects TRBV7-9 to TRBJ2-2; D not resolved. The CDR3 consists of 14 residues. V was cut by 8 bases and J by 1 base, with 11 bases left in between. CDR1 is SEHNR, CDR2 FQNEAQ, per germline (reference sequence). CDR3 sequence: CASPVDLNTGELFF. In DNA form, the CDR3 reads TGTGCCAGCCCGGTAGACCTGAACACCGGGGAGCTGTTTTTT.